This T cell receptor (beta chain) appears in the sequencing data of a study of T-cell reconstitution after alpha-beta-depleted transplantation in children. With 6 bases clipped from V and 6 bases from J, the junction kept 13 bases outside the gene matches. Germline V gene lookup returns CDR1 SGHTA and CDR2 FQGNSA. The CDR3 extends over 16 amino acids. During its preparation, the TCRbeta library received unique molecular identifiers. From the PCR reads, TCRdb called clonotypes with MiXCR, one entry per CDR3 protein. The sample includes some 500,000 distinct CDR3 sequences, 32% seen only once; the top ten take roughly 2.5%.

This TCR was recovered from a human donor who donated a stem cell graft to a child with aplastic anemia. The chain is built from TRBV7-2 and TRBJ1-5, with 8 bases that match TRBD1. Material: PBMCs from the stem cell graft donor, obtained from the stem cell graft. CDR3 DNA sequence: TGTGCCAGCAGTCCACACGGGAGCAGGGGGCTTCAGCCCCAGCATTTT. As protein: CASSPHGSRGLQPQHF.